Listed below are T cell receptor beta chains from one sample, sequenced in a study of blood T cell repertoires in COVID-19. Repertoires were generated with immunoSEQ multiplex PCR, while TCRdb's copy carries only in-frame clones and drops some. This sample has 150,000 to 200,000 clones, with 70% to 90% found just once. Sequencing was carried out using peripheral blood. Every receptor here comes from a woman older than 75 with acute or convalescent COVID-19. Both conserved end residues are part of each CDR3. A D gene is named only where the DNA matches it firmly. Part of the rows lack a size; the others show once, few, many or a class for expanded clones.

J gene: TRBJ1-1
V gene: TRBV24-1
D gene: -
clone size: -
CDR3 protein: CATSAGPSTEAFF
CDR3 DNA: TGTGCCACCAGTGCAGGGCCGAGCACTGAAGCTTTCTTT

J gene: TRBJ1-1
V gene: TRBV3-1/TRBV3-2
D gene: -
clone size: -
CDR3 protein: CASSSPLGTMNTEAFF
CDR3 DNA: TGTGCCAGCAGCTCGCCGCTGGGGACTATGAACACTGAAGCTTTCTTT

J gene: TRBJ2-7
V gene: TRBV2
D gene: TRBD1
clone size: -
CDR3 protein: CASSTTGGRYEQYF
CDR3 DNA: TGTGCCAGCAGTACAACAGGGGGTAGGTACGAGCAGTACTTC

J gene: TRBJ2-2
V gene: TRBV5-1
D gene: -
clone size: few
CDR3 protein: CASSLLQGRGTGELFF
CDR3 DNA: TGCGCCAGCAGCTTGCTCCAGGGCAGGGGCACCGGGGAGCTGTTTTTT

J gene: TRBJ1-5
V gene: TRBV9
D gene: -
clone size: -
CDR3 protein: CASSVAAGDLQPQHF
CDR3 DNA: TGTGCCAGCAGCGTAGCTGCGGGGGATCTACAGCCCCAGCATTTT

J gene: TRBJ2-7
V gene: TRBV5-1
D gene: -
clone size: few
CDR3 protein: CASSPRTDPSEQYF
CDR3 DNA: TGCGCCAGCAGCCCCCGGACAGATCCCTCCGAGCAGTACTTC

J gene: TRBJ2-3
V gene: TRBV7-7
D gene: -
clone size: -
CDR3 protein: CASSPDVRDTQYF
CDR3 DNA: TGTGCCAGCAGCCCCGACGTGAGGGATACGCAGTATTTT

J gene: TRBJ2-2
V gene: TRBV18
D gene: TRBD2
clone size: -
CDR3 protein: CASSRGLAENTGELFF
CDR3 DNA: TGTGCCAGCTCACGGGGACTAGCGGAGAACACCGGGGAGCTGTTTTTT

J gene: TRBJ2-7
V gene: TRBV15
D gene: TRBD2
clone size: once
CDR3 protein: CATSRGLAGQLYYEQYF
CDR3 DNA: TGTGCCACCAGCAGAGGACTAGCGGGACAGCTTTACTACGAGCAGTACTTC

J gene: TRBJ2-2
V gene: TRBV12-3/TRBV12-4
D gene: -
clone size: few
CDR3 protein: CASRLRDTGELFF
CDR3 DNA: TGTGCCAGCAGACTCCGGGACACCGGGGAGCTGTTTTTT

J gene: TRBJ1-1
V gene: TRBV5-4
D gene: TRBD1
clone size: -
CDR3 protein: CASSFGATGASEAFF
CDR3 DNA: TGTGCCAGCAGCTTTGGGGCCACAGGGGCCTCTGAAGCTTTCTTT